The rows below give T cell receptor beta chains drawn from one sample of a study of cytotoxic CD8 clonotypes in ibrutinib-treated CLL. Profiled with immunoSEQ multiplex PCR; TCRdb holds only in-frame clones, not every one. Of approximately 200,000 clones listed, approximately 72% are singletons. The material was PBMCs, obtained after 24 months of ibrutinib treatment. The receptor set was obtained from a human donor with chronic lymphocytic leukemia. CDR3s include the opening cysteine and the closing phenylalanine or tryptophan. D genes are given only for firm matches.

j_call: TRBJ2-5; d_call: NA; v_call: TRBV11-3; cdr3_aa: CASSLGEQETQYF
j_call: TRBJ2-1; d_call: NA; v_call: TRBV29-1; cdr3_aa: CSVEDQLSGTNTYNEQFF
j_call: TRBJ2-1; d_call: TRBD2; v_call: TRBV2; cdr3_aa: CASRQTSGYNEQFF
j_call: TRBJ1-2; d_call: TRBD1; v_call: TRBV19; cdr3_aa: CASSMGQGFGYTF
j_call: TRBJ1-2; d_call: NA; v_call: TRBV27; cdr3_aa: CASSLSPTARYGYTF
j_call: TRBJ1-1; d_call: NA; v_call: TRBV29-1; cdr3_aa: CSVEDAAKAFF
j_call: TRBJ2-3; d_call: TRBD2; v_call: TRBV10-3; cdr3_aa: CAISDPGLAGGPNTQYF
j_call: TRBJ1-5; d_call: NA; v_call: TRBV6-5; cdr3_aa: CASGSPAANQPQHF
j_call: TRBJ2-2; d_call: NA; v_call: TRBV30; cdr3_aa: CARSIGGFGELFF
j_call: TRBJ1-1; d_call: NA; v_call: TRBV28; cdr3_aa: CASSSLGQTTEAFF
j_call: TRBJ1-2; d_call: NA; v_call: TRBV7-2; cdr3_aa: CASSLVGRQDGYTF
j_call: TRBJ1-5; d_call: NA; v_call: TRBV27; cdr3_aa: CASSPNRASGNQPQHF
j_call: TRBJ1-2; d_call: TRBD1; v_call: TRBV29-1; cdr3_aa: CSVSPGQGGHGYTF
j_call: TRBJ2-1; d_call: NA; v_call: TRBV28; cdr3_aa: CASSFFSDEQFF
j_call: TRBJ2-2; d_call: NA; v_call: TRBV5-6; cdr3_aa: CASSLRTANTGELFF
j_call: TRBJ1-5; d_call: NA; v_call: TRBV6-5; cdr3_aa: CASSLYNQPQHF